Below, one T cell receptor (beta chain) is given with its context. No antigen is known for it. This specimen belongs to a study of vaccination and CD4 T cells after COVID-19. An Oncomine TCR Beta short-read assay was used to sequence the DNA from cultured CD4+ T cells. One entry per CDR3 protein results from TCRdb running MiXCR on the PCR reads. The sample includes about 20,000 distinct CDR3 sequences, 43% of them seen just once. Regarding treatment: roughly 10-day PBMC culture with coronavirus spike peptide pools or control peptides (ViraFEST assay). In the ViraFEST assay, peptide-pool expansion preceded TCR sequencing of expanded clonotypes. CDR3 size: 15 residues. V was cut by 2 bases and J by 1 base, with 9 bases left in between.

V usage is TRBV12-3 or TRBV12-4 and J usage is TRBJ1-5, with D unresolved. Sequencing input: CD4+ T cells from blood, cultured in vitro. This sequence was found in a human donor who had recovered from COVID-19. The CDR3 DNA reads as TGTGCCAGCAGTTTAAGGTATAGGAGCAATCAGCCCCAGCATTTT. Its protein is CASSLRYRSNQPQHF.